This entry lists 32 T cell receptor beta chains sequenced from one sample in a study of early T cells in non-severe SARS-CoV-2 infection. TCRdb reprocessed the 5' RACE reads with MiXCR, giving one entry per CDR3 protein. In the table there are approximately 120,000 distinct CDR3 sequences, 15% of which are singletons. The specimen sequenced was whole blood. These receptor sequences come from an adult who was a healthcare worker with PCR-confirmed SARS-CoV-2 infection or an uninfected control (not recorded which).

Many counts were recorded for this clonotype. The rearrangement joins TRBV9 to TRBJ2-1; D is unclear. V shed 0 bases and J shed 0 bases, with 7 bases lying between them. The germline gives CDR1 SGDLS, CDR2 YYNGEE. The length of the CDR3 is 15 residues. CDR3 coding DNA: TGTGCCAGCAGCGTAGGCTTACACTCCTACAATGAGCAGTTCTTC. As protein: CASSVGLHSYNEQFF.

This chain connects TRBV6-6 to TRBJ1-4; D is unresolved. Germline CDR1 MNHNY, CDR2 SVGAGI (reference sequence). The CDR3 sequence is 13 residues long. The V and J ends lost 8 bases and 4 bases respectively, with 11 bases between them. The CDR3 nucleotides are TGTGCCAGCCTTCAACCGAGTAATGAAAAACTGTTTTTT. Amino acids: CASLQPSNEKLFF.

There are a few counts of this clonotype. V and J are TRBV12-3 or TRBV12-4 and TRBJ1-1; the D is unclear. The V end lost 0 bases, the J end lost 7 bases, and 12 bases lay between the germline ends. The CDR3 extends over 14 amino acids. CDR3 nucleotide sequence: TGTGCCAGCAGTTTAGCCCCTCTTAGCGGTGAAGCTTTCTTT. Translating it yields CASSLAPLSGEAFF.

The V gene is TRBV7-8, the J gene TRBJ2-3; 7 bases are shared with TRBD1. Germline assignment: CDR1 SGHVS and CDR2 FQNEAQ. The trim removed 5 bases at V and 0 bases at J, leaving 5 bases unmatched. There are 15 residues in the CDR3. The CDR3 nucleotides are TGTGCCAGCAGCAAAAAGGACAGGAGCACAGATACGCAGTATTTT. This sequence encodes CASSKKDRSTDTQYF.

With respect to this clonotype: This may be a read error: a much more frequent sequence differs by one nucleotide. The chain combines TRBV19 with TRBJ2-7; the D gene is possibly TRBD1 (6 bases). The CDR3 has 9 amino acids. Germline V gene sequence: CDR1 LNHDA, CDR2 SQIVND (reference sequence). The DNA for the CDR3 is TGTGCCAGTAGACAGGGCCAGGGCTTC. This gives the protein CASRQGQGF.

J is TRBJ2-5 and V is TRBV2; a possible D gene is TRBD2 (5 bases). Trimming cost V 9 bases and J 4 bases, with 15 bases left between them. Per the germline V gene, CDR1 is SNHLY and CDR2 is FYNNEI. This CDR3 region has 13 residues. The CDR3 nucleotides are TGTGCCAGTTTGAGCGGCTGGGGAGAGACCCAGTACTTC. This translates into CASLSGWGETQYF. The full variable domain, in which reference TRBV2 and TRBJ2-5 provide the parts outside the CDR3, is EPEVTQTPSHQVTQMGQEVILRCVPISNHLYFYWYRQILGQKVEFLVSFYNNEISEKSEIFDDQFSVERPDGSNFTLKIRSTKLEDSAMYFCASLSGWGETQYFGPGTRLLVL.

The V gene is TRBV6-5, the J gene TRBJ2-3; D unclear. Germline lookup yields CDR1 MNHEY and CDR2 SVGAGI. The CDR3 covers 14 residues. V lost 2 bases and J lost 2, with 8 bases in between. CDR3 nucleotide sequence: TGTGCCAGCAGTTACAGGGCCCCCACAGATACGCAGTATTTT. It yields the protein CASSYRAPTDTQYF.

The V and J genes are TRBV4-1 and TRBJ1-2, with a possible D match to TRBD1 (5 bases). Per germline, CDR1 MGHRA and CDR2 YSYEKL. The CDR3 length is 12 residues. V lost 6 bases and J 8 bases, leaving 13 bases between the germline ends. DNA for the CDR3: TGCGCCAGCAGGGGCGTACGGGGGGGCTACACCTTC. As protein: CASRGVRGGYTF.

J is TRBJ2-7 and V is TRBV12-3 or TRBV12-4, with TRBD2 identical over 7 bases. V was pared by 0 bases and J by 4 bases, with 9 bases of the junction left unmatched. This CDR3 is 16 amino acids long. The CDR3 loop reads CASSLAWMGEGYEQYF. The CDR3 DNA sequence: TGTGCCAGCAGTTTAGCTTGGATGGGGGAGGGATACGAGCAGTACTTC.

In this sample, this clonotype turned up many times. This chain connects TRBV7-9 to TRBJ1-6, with D perhaps TRBD1 (5 bases). CDR3 length: 14 residues. Germline-derived CDR1 and CDR2 are SEHNR and FQNEAQ (reference sequence). V lost 5 bases to trimming and J lost 10 bases, with 15 bases between them. In nucleotides, the CDR3 is TGTGCCAGCAGCGTGGCGGGGCTGGAATCACCCCTCCACTTT. This encodes CASSVAGLESPLHF.

V gene TRBV29-1 combines with J gene TRBJ1-2, with 7 bases that match TRBD1. Germline loops: CDR1 SQVTM, CDR2 ANQGSEA. The length of the CDR3 is 13 residues. Trimming took 3 bases from V and 6 from J; bases not matched to a gene: 7. This chain's CDR3 is CSVDTDRVNGYTF. CDR3 DNA: TGCAGCGTTGACACCGACAGGGTCAATGGCTACACCTTC. The whole variable domain, remainder taken from reference TRBV29-1 and TRBJ1-2, is SAVISQKPSRDICQRGTSLTIQCQVDSQVTMMFWYRQQPGQSLTLIATANQGSEATYESGFVIDKFPISRPNLTFSTLTVSNMSPEDSSIYLCSVDTDRVNGYTFGSGTRLTVV.

This clonotype was counted ten times or more. This sequence joins TRBV7-9 and TRBJ2-2; the D is unclear. The V end lost 3 bases, the J end lost 0 bases, and 11 bases lay between the germline ends. The germline V gene encodes CDR1 SEHNR and CDR2 FQNEAQ (reference sequence). CDR3 size: 16 residues. CDR3 region: CASSFLVNANTGELFF. CDR3 coding DNA: TGTGCCAGCAGCTTTCTGGTCAACGCGAACACCGGGGAGCTGTTTTTT.

In this sample, this clonotype turned up a few times. The rearrangement uses TRBV12-3 or TRBV12-4 and TRBJ2-1; perhaps D is TRBD1 or TRBD2 (6 bases each). Trimming took off 3 bases at V and 10 bases at J, with 13 bases between the two ends. The CDR3 sequence is 13 residues long. In DNA, the CDR3 is TGTGCCAGCAGTTTCGGGAGTGGGGGCGAGCAGTTCTTC. As protein: CASSFGSGGEQFF.

This clonotype was seen a few times. The chain uses TRBV9 and TRBJ2-2; D is ambiguous. Trimming took 3 bases from V and 5 from J, leaving 11 bases between them. This CDR3 region has 14 residues. Germline V lookup: CDR1 SGDLS, CDR2 YYNGEE. The CDR3 spells CASSDRLDTGELFF. The CDR3 DNA reads TGTGCCAGCAGCGACCGACTCGATACCGGGGAGCTGTTTTTT.

The rearrangement links TRBV27 to TRBJ2-6; D is perhaps TRBD2 (5 bases). CDR1 and CDR2 (germline): MNHEY, SMNVEV (reference sequence). The V end was cut by 2 bases, the J end by 7 bases, with 12 bases between. The CDR3 length is 15 residues. The DNA for the CDR3 is TGTGCCAGCAGTTTAGGAGGTATAAGAGCCAACGTCCTGACTTTC. Encoded protein: CASSLGGIRANVLTF.

There are many counts of this clonotype. The rearrangement links TRBV7-8 to TRBJ1-6; 7 bases match TRBD1. Germline CDR1 is SGHVS and CDR2 is FQNEAQ. The CDR3 is 15 amino acids. V dropped 2 bases and J dropped 8; count of bases not matched to a gene: 6. Here the CDR3 reads CASSLIDRVDSPLHF. CDR3 sequence (DNA): TGTGCCAGCAGCTTAATAGACAGGGTGGATTCACCCCTCCACTTT. Using reference TRBV7-8 and TRBJ1-6 for the parts outside the CDR3, the full variable domain is GAGVSQSPRYKVAKRGQDVALRCDPISGHVSLFWYQQALGQGPEFLTYFQNEAQLDKSGLPSDRFFAERPEGSVSTLKIQRTQQEDSAVYLCASSLIDRVDSPLHFGNGTRLTVT.

This clonotype has a handful of counts. The CDR3 DNA sequence: TGTGCCTGGAGTGTGCCAGGGGGGAGCTATAATTCACCCCTCCACTTT. Protein: CAWSVPGGSYNSPLHF. The J gene is TRBJ1-6, the V gene TRBV30, with 7 nucleotides matching TRBD1. Per germline, CDR1 GTSNPN and CDR2 SVGIG (reference sequence). V was clipped by 0 bases and J by 3 bases; unmatched bases: 5. The CDR3 runs to 16 residues.

V is TRBV5-1 and J is TRBJ2-1, with TRBD2 matching 7 bases. Trimming removed 2 bases from V and 8 bases from J; junction bases left unmatched: 7. The length of the CDR3 is 14 residues. The germline CDR1 and CDR2 sequences are SGHRS and YFSETQ. CDR3 in DNA: TGCGCCAGCAGCTTAGGGACTACCGGCTATGAGCAGTTCTTC. Translating it yields CASSLGTTGYEQFF.

This clonotype was recorded many times. The chain has TRBV12-3 or TRBV12-4 and TRBJ1-5; D unclear. This CDR3 has 16 amino acids. With 4 bases removed from V and 4 bases from J, the gap between germline ends came to 17 bases. CDR3: CASSSGPPTGNQPQHF. The CDR3 DNA sequence: TGTGCCAGCAGTTCCGGCCCCCCGACTGGGAATCAGCCCCAGCATTTT.

This clonotype was counted only a few times. The V call is TRBV3-1, the J call TRBJ2-7; TRBD1 aligns across 10 bases. Losses at the gene ends were 5 bases for V and 5 bases for J; bases not matched to a gene: 3. CDR3 length equals 13 residues. Germline CDR1 and CDR2: LGHDT and YNNKEL (reference sequence). CDR3 amino acids: CASSGQGVNEQYF. The CDR3 region has the DNA TGTGCCAGCAGCGGACAGGGGGTAAACGAGCAGTACTTC.

The genes are TRBV19 and TRBJ1-2, with D perhaps TRBD1 (5 bases). CDR3 size: 15 residues. Germline V lookup: CDR1 LNHDA, CDR2 SQIVND (reference sequence). V shed 3 bases and J shed 4 bases, with 15 bases lying between them. The CDR3 region is CASSIWPPGSYGYTF. In DNA form, the CDR3 reads TGTGCCAGTAGTATTTGGCCCCCAGGGTCCTATGGCTACACCTTC.

This clonotype was picked up a small number of times. The chain uses TRBV29-1 and TRBJ2-1; 7 bases fit TRBD2. V gave up 7 bases and J gave up 0 bases; unmatched junction bases: 3. Germline V gene data show CDR1 as SQVTM and CDR2 as ANQGSEA. CDR3 length: 13 amino acids. The chain's CDR3 is CSGERGSYNEQFF. CDR3 nucleotide sequence: TGCAGCGGAGAGCGGGGCTCCTACAATGAGCAGTTCTTC.

A few counts support this clonotype. The chain has TRBV2 and TRBJ2-2; no reliable D call. Germline V lookup: CDR1 SNHLY, CDR2 FYNNEI. This CDR3 has 13 residues. Between the trimmed V and J ends, which lost 1 base and 3 bases, there was a span of 3 bases. In DNA, the CDR3 is TGTGCCAGCAGTGAAGACGACACCGGGGAGCTGTTTTTT. Amino acids: CASSEDDTGELFF. The variable domain in full, completed from reference TRBV2 and TRBJ2-2, reads EPEVTQTPSHQVTQMGQEVILRCVPISNHLYFYWYRQILGQKVEFLVSFYNNEISEKSEIFDDQFSVERPDGSNFTLKIRSTKLEDSAMYFCASSEDDTGELFFGEGSRLTVL.

This clonotype showed up just a few times. V usage is TRBV7-9 and J usage is TRBJ1-1; 10 bases line up with TRBD1. Germline trimming cut 8 bases from V and 3 bases from J; bases unmatched to any gene: 6. Germline V CDR1 and CDR2: SEHNR, FQNEAQ (reference sequence). This CDR3 region has 14 residues. The CDR3, as DNA: TGTGCCAGCTCAAGGGGACAGGGGTACACTGAAGCTTTCTTT. It encodes CASSRGQGYTEAFF.

There are a few counts of this clonotype. V and J are TRBV20-1 and TRBJ2-7, with 8 bases aligning to TRBD2. This CDR3 spans 15 amino acids. With 6 bases clipped from V and 2 bases from J, the junction kept 12 bases outside the gene matches. Germline V gene sequence: CDR1 DFQATT, CDR2 SNEGSKA (reference sequence). The CDR3 DNA reads TGCAGTGCCCCCGGGAGGGGAAGGCCGCCCTACGAGCAGTACTTC. Protein product: CSAPGRGRPPYEQYF.

The V gene is TRBV7-3, the J gene TRBJ2-1; D possibly corresponds to TRBD2 (5 bases). V lost 0 bases and J 6 bases, leaving 12 bases between the germline ends. Germline CDR1 SGHTA, CDR2 FQGTGA. The CDR3 is 15 residues long. This CDR3 reads CASSLTFAGGNEQFF. The CDR3 DNA follows: TGTGCCAGCAGCTTAACGTTCGCGGGTGGCAATGAGCAGTTCTTC.

The V call is TRBV5-1, the J call TRBJ2-3, with 11 bases lining up with TRBD2. Germline CDR1 is SGHRS and CDR2 is YFSETQ. Trimming took 5 bases from V and 0 from J; bases not matched to a gene: 8. This CDR3 region has 17 residues. This chain's CDR3 is CASRAGTSGLSTDTQYF. For the CDR3, the DNA is TGCGCCAGCAGGGCCGGGACTAGCGGCTTAAGCACAGATACGCAGTATTTT. The full variable domain, rest sourced from reference TRBV5-1 and TRBJ2-3, is KAGVTQTPRYLIKTRGQQVTLSCSPISGHRSVSWYQQTPGQGLQFLFEYFSETQRNKGNFPGRFSGRQFSNSRSEMNVSTLELGDSALYLCASRAGTSGLSTDTQYFGPGTRLTVL.

This clonotype was seen a few times. J is TRBJ1-2 and V is TRBV2; no definite D call. Trimming left V 4 bases short and J 7 bases short, with 13 bases between. The CDR3 runs to 13 residues. The V gene's germline CDR1 is SNHLY and CDR2 FYNNEI. The chain's CDR3 is CASSADRATGYTF. The CDR3 DNA reads TGTGCCAGCAGTGCTGATAGGGCAACTGGCTACACCTTC. Supplemented by reference TRBV2 and TRBJ1-2, the full variable domain reads EPEVTQTPSHQVTQMGQEVILRCVPISNHLYFYWYRQILGQKVEFLVSFYNNEISEKSEIFDDQFSVERPDGSNFTLKIRSTKLEDSAMYFCASSADRATGYTFGSGTRLTVV.

The chain couples TRBV18 to TRBJ1-1; D gene ambiguous. The V gene's germline CDR1 is KGHSH and CDR2 LQKENI. V lost 3 bases to trimming and J lost 7 bases, with 12 bases between them. The CDR3 covers 13 residues. CDR3 amino acids: CASSPSGGYEAFF. The CDR3, as DNA: TGTGCCAGCTCACCCTCCGGCGGTTATGAAGCTTTCTTT.

This clonotype was seen a few times. The rearrangement uses TRBV9 and TRBJ2-2; tentative D call: TRBD1 (6 bases). This CDR3 has 15 amino acids. The ends were cut back, 0 bases at V and 4 bases at J, with 10 bases in the middle. CDR1 SGDLS and CDR2 YYNGEE come from the germline V gene. The CDR3 DNA reads as TGTGCCAGCAGCGTAGTACAGGGCGGCACCGGGGAGCTGTTTTTT. This translates into CASSVVQGGTGELFF.

The chain links TRBV18 to TRBJ1-2, with D possibly being TRBD1 (5 bases). CDR1 is KGHSH, CDR2 LQKENI, per germline. CDR3 length: 17 residues. V shed 5 bases and J shed 4 bases, with 23 bases lying between them. Here the CDR3 reads CASSFDGQPFNRYGYTF. The CDR3, as DNA: TGTGCCAGCTCATTTGACGGACAACCATTCAATCGCTATGGCTACACCTTC.

The chain combines TRBV6-5 with TRBJ1-2; TRBD1 matches at 7 bases. This CDR3 comprises 14 residues. Trimming took 6 bases from V and 7 from J; bases not matched to a gene: 11. Germline loops: CDR1 MNHEY, CDR2 SVGAGI. As DNA, the CDR3 is TGTGCCAGCAGATTTTACGGAAACAGGGGTGGCTACACCTTC. Amino acid sequence: CASRFYGNRGGYTF.